This T cell receptor beta chain was recovered during a study of T cells in Graves' hyperthyroidism and ophthalmopathy. RNA transcripts were the template for amplifying TCR beta CDR3 regions. TCR CDR3 regions were first amplified by RT-PCR with HTBI primers. TCRdb redid the calling of the multiplex PCR reads with MiXCR, one entry per CDR3 protein. In the table there are about 640,000 distinct CDR3 sequences, about a fifth of which are singletons. This clonotype was seen many times. The sequence was collected from a man between 25 and 39 years old with Graves' ophthalmopathy. The specimen sequenced was blood.

As DNA, the CDR3 is TGTGCCAGCCGACCTGGACAGGGGGGCGAGCAGTACTTC. Amino acids: CASRPGQGGEQYF. The chain is built from TRBV28 and TRBJ2-7; 10 nucleotides line up with TRBD1. Germline lookup yields CDR1 MDHEN and CDR2 SYDVKM. V was clipped by 8 bases and J by 6 bases; unmatched bases: 7. The CDR3 sequence is 13 residues long.